This entry concerns a single TCR beta chain. Its antigen is unidentified. Once RNA had been extracted, it was reverse transcribed into cDNA to act as the sequencing template. Using immunoSEQ multiplex PCR, the repertoire was profiled, and TCRdb retains in-frame clones only, with some absent. The table lists about 13,000 clones, approximately 50% of them singletons. The data were taken from a study of CD8+ T cells in alopecia areata. Peripheral blood samples and lesional scalp punch biopsies were obtained from alopecia areata patients. General study points: Sequencing of scalp samples also captures resident alphabeta T cells of normal skin. Lesional tissue from the scalp (especially in alopecia totalis/universalis) showed higher clonality than normal scalp.

V was pared by 7 bases and J by 3 bases, with 5 bases of the junction left unmatched. The CDR3 spans 14 residues. CDR1 and CDR2 (germline): SEHNR, FQNEAQ (reference sequence). The V gene is TRBV7-9, the J gene TRBJ2-2; 7 bases are a match to TRBD1. The sequence derives from a human donor with alopecia areata. Sequencing was performed on skin, taken at week 0. In DNA form, the CDR3 reads TGTGCCAGCAACTTGGGACAGTACACCGGGGAGCTGTTTTTT. Its protein product is CASNLGQYTGELFF.